The next 18 T cell receptor beta chains were all read from a single sample in a study of human T cells and chemical hapten exposure. Time point denoted: patch test 1, 2 weeks after DPC sensitization. Treatment here: therapeutic diphenylcyclopropenone sensitization with weekly scalp DPC. TCRdb itself ran the RACE reads through MiXCR, one entry per CDR3 protein. In the table there are 180,000 or so distinct CDR3 sequences, 20% to 25% of which are singletons. Source: whole blood, taken in connection with sensitization to the hapten diphenylcyclopropenone (DPC). The source is a woman aged 45-65 years with alopecia areata. Some clones in this sample may be carry-over from other donors' samples.

This clonotype was seen only a few times. The CDR3 DNA reads as TGTGCCAGCAGCTTAGGTGCTAGCGGGACCTACGAGCAGTACTTC. Its translation: CASSLGASGTYEQYF. The chain couples TRBV7-9 to TRBJ2-7; 9 nucleotides align to TRBD2. Germline V gene lookup returns CDR1 SEHNR and CDR2 FQNEAQ (reference sequence). J lost 2 bases, V lost 1 base, and 3 bases had no gene match. The CDR3 length is 15 residues.

The CDR3 DNA follows: TGCGCCAGCAGCTTGGCCACTGGGGTCACAGATACGCAGTATTTT. Protein: CASSLATGVTDTQYF. The V and J genes are TRBV5-1 and TRBJ2-3; D call uncertain. Germline V CDR1 and CDR2: SGHRS, YFSETQ. The V end lost 0 bases, the J end lost 2 bases, and 10 bases lay between the germline ends. This CDR3 is built from 15 residues.

This clonotype occurred a few times. The chain employs TRBV7-6 and TRBJ2-7; 14 bases match TRBD2. From germline, CDR1 is SGHVS and CDR2 FNYEAQ. V was clipped by 4 bases and J by 4 bases; unmatched bases: 9. This CDR3 spans 17 amino acids. CDR3 amino acids: CASSSPGLAGAAYEQYF. The CDR3 DNA reads TGTGCCAGCAGCTCACCGGGACTAGCGGGAGCCGCGTACGAGCAGTACTTC.

This clonotype was observed a handful of times. V and J are TRBV27 and TRBJ1-2; D call uncertain. Germline loops: CDR1 MNHEY, CDR2 SMNVEV (reference sequence). The V gene lost 5 bases and the J gene lost 5 bases, with 21 bases spanning the gap. The CDR3 contains 16 residues. CDR3 in DNA: TGTGCCAGCAGTCAACTCTACCGATTGGGAGAGTATGGCTACACCTTC. Translation gives CASSQLYRLGEYGYTF.

The chain recombines TRBV29-1 with TRBJ2-3; 7 nucleotides agree with TRBD2. The V gene end was trimmed by 3 bases and the J gene end by 5 bases; junction bases not matched to a gene: 5. CDR3 size: 13 residues. The V gene's germline CDR1 is SQVTM and CDR2 ANQGSEA. CDR3 sequence (DNA): TGCAGCGTTGATCGGGTAGCGGGAGATACGCAGTATTTT. Translating it yields CSVDRVAGDTQYF.

The gene calls are TRBV7-9 and TRBJ2-3; 8 bases map to TRBD1. CDR1 is SEHNR, CDR2 FQNEAQ, per germline (reference sequence). The junction had 7 bases not matched to a gene; V was cut back by 5 bases and J by 6 bases. The CDR3 loop spans 14 amino acids. The CDR3 here is CASSPPTGVDTQYF. The CDR3 coding sequence is TGTGCCAGCAGCCCTCCGACAGGGGTGGATACGCAGTATTTT.

The V call is TRBV7-9, the J call TRBJ1-3; D is uncertain. The CDR3 is 14 residues long. Germline lookup yields CDR1 SEHNR and CDR2 FQNEAQ (reference sequence). The germline V and J ends were trimmed by 6 bases and 0 bases, with 9 bases remaining between them. CDR3 DNA sequence: TGTGCCAGCAGGGTTGCGGCCTCTGGAAACACCATATATTTT. It translates to CASRVAASGNTIYF.

There are a few counts of this clonotype. This chain links TRBV24-1 with TRBJ2-2, with a tentative D call TRBD2 (6 bases). CDR3 length: 15 residues. With 4 bases removed from V and 2 bases from J, the gap between germline ends came to 10 bases. CDR1 is KGHDR, CDR2 SFDVKD, per germline. The CDR3 DNA follows: TGTGCCACCAGTGAAGGAGGGAGCAACACCGGGGAGCTGTTTTTT. This sequence encodes CATSEGGSNTGELFF.

This clonotype has a handful of counts. V gene TRBV20-1 combines with J gene TRBJ1-2; D is possibly TRBD1 (5 bases). Trimming took 0 bases from V and 4 from J, leaving 15 bases between them. The CDR3 is made up of 15 amino acids. CDR1 and CDR2 from the germline V gene are DFQATT and SNEGSKA (reference sequence). The CDR3: CSARDIRDSSYGYTF. The CDR3, as DNA: TGCAGTGCTAGAGATATCCGGGACTCCTCCTATGGCTACACCTTC.

Ten or more counts support this clonotype. The chain combines TRBV20-1 with TRBJ1-4; D ambiguous. The CDR3 has 16 residues. V lost 1 base and J 0 bases, leaving 12 bases between the germline ends. In germline, CDR1 is DFQATT, CDR2 SNEGSKA (reference sequence). The CDR3 spells CSARVPGRATNEKLFF. Here the CDR3 DNA reads TGCAGTGCTAGAGTCCCGGGGAGGGCAACTAATGAAAAACTGTTTTTT.

In its sample, this clonotype was seen a few times. The chain employs TRBV29-1 and TRBJ1-5, with 7 positions matching TRBD1. V was clipped by 6 bases and J by 7 bases; unmatched bases: 9. Germline CDR1 reads SQVTM; CDR2 reads ANQGSEA. This CDR3 has 13 residues. For the CDR3, the DNA is TGCAGCGTGGGGGACAGCGGGGGGCAGCCCCAGCATTTT. This translates into CSVGDSGGQPQHF. Full variable domain (rest looked up from reference TRBV29-1 and TRBJ1-5): SAVISQKPSRDICQRGTSLTIQCQVDSQVTMMFWYRQQPGQSLTLIATANQGSEATYESGFVIDKFPISRPNLTFSTLTVSNMSPEDSSIYLCSVGDSGGQPQHFGDGTRLSIL.

This clonotype turned up a few times. This rearrangement joins TRBV20-1 to TRBJ2-3, with D tentatively TRBD2 (6 bases). Germline CDR1 reads DFQATT; CDR2 reads SNEGSKA (reference sequence). The CDR3 totals 13 residues. This chain's CDR3 is CSNPGLSTDTQYF. The CDR3 nucleotides read TGCAGCAATCCGGGACTCAGCACAGATACGCAGTATTTT.

The chain combines TRBV5-1 with TRBJ2-4, with a tentative D call TRBD2 (5 bases). The germline V and J ends were trimmed by 0 bases and 6 bases, with 13 bases remaining between them. The CDR3 spans 15 residues. Germline CDR1 SGHRS, CDR2 YFSETQ. The DNA of the CDR3 is TGCGCCAGCAGCTTGGAAGGGTTCAGCGGAAACATTCAGTACTTC. It translates to CASSLEGFSGNIQYF.

This clonotype was counted a few times. V is TRBV20-1 and J is TRBJ1-6; 7 positions match TRBD1. The CDR3 loop spans 14 amino acids. Germline V gene data show CDR1 as DFQATT and CDR2 as SNEGSKA (reference sequence). V dropped 5 bases and J dropped 2; count of bases not matched to a gene: 3. CDR3 coding DNA: TGCAGTGCTGGGGACAGAACCTATAATTCACCCCTCCACTTT. Encoded protein: CSAGDRTYNSPLHF.

The sample holds a few counts of this clonotype. The chain combines TRBV10-2 with TRBJ2-1, with 10 positions matching TRBD2. Germline V lookup: CDR1 WSHSY, CDR2 SAAADI. The CDR3 is 16 amino acids. Unmatched junction bases numbered 15, after V lost 9 bases and J lost 7 bases. The CDR3 spells CASIGTSAPPLNEQFF. CDR3 bases: TGCGCCAGTATCGGGACTAGCGCCCCACCTCTTAATGAGCAGTTCTTC.

This clonotype was seen at least ten times. The V gene is TRBV29-1, the J gene TRBJ2-1, with a tentative D call TRBD2 (6 bases). CDR1 is SQVTM, CDR2 ANQGSEA, per germline. The CDR3 has 14 residues. This chain's CDR3 is CSPTGDIAYNEQFF. The DNA for the CDR3 is TGCAGTCCGACGGGGGATATCGCCTACAATGAGCAGTTCTTC.

The chain recombines TRBV2 with TRBJ1-5, with 7 bases fitting TRBD1. V shed 4 bases, J shed 0 bases, and the junction held 3 bases outside the gene matches. This CDR3 has 15 residues. The germline CDR1 and CDR2 sequences are SNHLY and FYNNEI. The CDR3 DNA is TGTGCCAGCAGTGTTACAGGGGTTAGCAATCAGCCCCAGCATTTT. Translating it yields CASSVTGVSNQPQHF.

This chain connects TRBV20-1 to TRBJ1-1, with 12 bases lining up with TRBD1. Germline-derived CDR1 and CDR2 are DFQATT and SNEGSKA (reference sequence). This CDR3 comprises 12 residues. Trimming removed 6 bases from V and 5 bases from J; junction bases left unmatched: 1. In nucleotides, the CDR3 is TGCAGTGCGGGACAGGGGGCGACTGAAGCTTTCTTT. Its protein product is CSAGQGATEAFF.